The sequence of this T cell receptor beta chain was determined in a study of monozygotic twins with inflammatory bowel disease. The CDR3 extends over 15 amino acids. Reanalyzing the 5' RACE reads, TCRdb keeps one entry per CDR3 protein, without DNA. Recorded for this sample: approximately 160,000 distinct CDR3 sequences. The specimen was blood. The receptor comes from a human donor with ulcerative colitis or Crohn's disease, or a healthy co-twin of an affected twin (not recorded which). V is TRBV12-3 or TRBV12-4 and J is TRBJ1-6; TCRdb gives TRBD1 as the D gene, but with no DNA this cannot be confirmed. This CDR3 is CASSLRGSENSPLHF.